This paragraph reports one T cell receptor (beta chain). What it binds is unknown. This entry belongs to a study of T cells in Graves' hyperthyroidism and ophthalmopathy. Study observations and caveats: Blood also held most thyroid clonotypes expanded beyond 0.001. Progression to ophthalmopathy was predicted a median of 6.5 months early.

This CDR3 is 13 amino acids long. Trimming left V 3 bases short and J 5 bases short, with 10 bases between. Newly diagnosed hyperthyroidism, duration under 2 months, in patients aged 18 to 65. Uncontrolled infections, other autoimmune diseases, pregnancy or lactation led to exclusion of patients. RNA transcripts provided the source from which TCR beta CDR3 regions were amplified. First-round RT-PCR targeting the TCR CDR3 was performed with the HTBI primer set. TCRdb reanalysed the multiplex PCR reads using MiXCR and keeps one entry per CDR3 protein. The table has 130,000 to 150,000 distinct CDR3 sequences, roughly a fifth seen once; the top ten hold more than 65%.

Input material: blood. The gene calls are TRBV12-3 or TRBV12-4 and TRBJ1-2, with D unresolved. This receptor was taken from a woman between 50 and 59 years old with Graves' hyperthyroidism that later progressed to Graves' ophthalmopathy. The chain's CDR3 is CASSFAATYGYTF. The CDR3 DNA is TGTGCCAGCAGTTTTGCCGCGACTTATGGCTACACCTTC.